These 20 T cell receptor beta chains were all obtained from the same sample, sequenced in a study of blood T cell repertoires in COVID-19. Produced via immunoSEQ multiplex PCR; TCRdb's table is partial and in-frame only. The table lists about 330,000 clones, about 90% of them singletons. The sequenced sample consisted of PBMCs or T cells enriched from blood (not recorded which). The source of these receptors is a young man who had recovered from COVID-19.

The chain employs TRBV28 and TRBJ2-7, with TRBD2 matching 7 bases. V shed 2 bases and J 6 bases; nucleotides not matched to a gene: 10. This CDR3 contains 15 residues. Germline assignment: CDR1 MDHEN and CDR2 SYDVKM. This CDR3 is CASSLGEGRYPEQYF. The CDR3 DNA reads TGTGCCAGCAGTTTAGGGGAGGGGCGCTATCCCGAGCAGTACTTC.

The gene calls are TRBV7-6 and TRBJ2-1; D is uncertain. Germline V gene lookup returns CDR1 SGHVS and CDR2 FNYEAQ. The ends were cut back, 0 bases at V and 5 bases at J, with 11 bases in the middle. The CDR3 consists of 15 residues. This chain's CDR3 is CASSLARWIDNEQFF. In DNA, the CDR3 is TGTGCCAGCAGCTTAGCGCGGTGGATTGACAATGAGCAGTTCTTC. Drawing the rest from reference TRBV7-6 and TRBJ2-1, the complete variable domain is GAGVSQSPRYKVTKRGQDVALRCDPISGHVSLYWYRQALGQGPEFLTYFNYEAQQDKSGLPNDRFSAERPEGSISTLTIQRTEQRDSAMYRCASSLARWIDNEQFFGPGTRLTVL.

This clone was picked up a small number of times. The chain has TRBV30 and TRBJ2-7, with 8 bases matching TRBD2. Germline CDR1 reads GTSNPN; CDR2 reads SVGIG (reference sequence). The CDR3 sequence is 14 residues long. After removal of 1 base from V and 3 bases from J, the junction contained 5 bases not matched to a gene. The CDR3 region has the DNA TGTGCCTGGAGTGCTTTACTAGCGGACTACGAGCAGTACTTC. Protein: CAWSALLADYEQYF.

There are a few counts of this clone. The chain employs TRBV28 and TRBJ1-5; no clear D gene. The germline V gene encodes CDR1 MDHEN and CDR2 SYDVKM. V shed 0 bases and J shed 1 base, with 7 bases lying between them. The CDR3 length is 15 residues. This CDR3 is CASSLWWQSNQPQHF. The CDR3, as DNA: TGTGCCAGCAGTTTATGGTGGCAGAGCAATCAGCCCCAGCATTTT.

The chain links TRBV6-5 to TRBJ1-2, with 9 bases that match TRBD1. V was pared by 7 bases and J by 3 bases, with 9 bases of the junction left unmatched. The CDR3 contains 15 residues. Germline V gene data show CDR1 as MNHEY and CDR2 as SVGAGI. The chain's CDR3 is CASTTTGGVYYGYTF. The CDR3 DNA reads as TGTGCCAGCACCACTACAGGGGGCGTATACTATGGCTACACCTTC.

This rearrangement joins TRBV6-1 to TRBJ2-3; weak D call: TRBD1 (6 bases). Germline V gene lookup returns CDR1 MNHNS and CDR2 SASEGT. This CDR3 contains 14 residues. Deletions cut 2 bases from V and 2 bases from J, with 8 bases between. CDR3 in amino acids: CASSELGATDTQYF. CDR3 nucleotide sequence: TGTGCCAGCAGTGAATTGGGGGCCACAGATACGCAGTATTTT.

This clone was recorded a few times. J is TRBJ1-6 and V is TRBV18, with TRBD1 matching 7 bases. The length of the CDR3 is 15 residues. V was clipped by 1 base and J by 4 bases; unmatched bases: 1. The germline V gene encodes CDR1 KGHSH and CDR2 LQKENI. The CDR3 DNA follows: TGTGCCAGCTCACCACGGGACAGTTATAATTCACCCCTCCACTTT. Translation: CASSPRDSYNSPLHF.

J is TRBJ1-4 and V is TRBV6-1; 12 bases align to TRBD1. With 3 bases clipped from V and 7 bases from J, the junction kept 3 bases outside the gene matches. The CDR3 extends over 15 amino acids. CDR1 and CDR2 from the germline V gene are MNHNS and SASEGT. The CDR3 reads CASSDRDRGLEKLFF. The CDR3 coding sequence is TGTGCCAGCAGTGACCGGGACAGGGGGCTTGAAAAACTGTTTTTT.

The chain carries TRBV6-5 and TRBJ2-7; TRBD1 agrees at 9 bases. Germline trimming cut 8 bases from V and 3 bases from J; bases unmatched to any gene: 8. The germline gives CDR1 MNHEY, CDR2 SVGAGI. CDR3 length equals 14 residues. The CDR3 nucleotides read TGTGCCAGCTGCCGACAGGGGGGGTTCTACGAGCAGTACTTC. Amino acid sequence: CASCRQGGFYEQYF.

The chain employs TRBV6-1 and TRBJ1-6; 8 nucleotides agree with TRBD1. Germline V gene sequence: CDR1 MNHNS, CDR2 SASEGT. CDR3 length equals 16 residues. The V and J ends lost 2 bases and 4 bases, in that order; junction bases with no gene match: 4. Here the CDR3 DNA reads TGTGCCAGCAGTGAATCGGGACAGGAGTATAATTCACCCCTCCACTTT. Translated: CASSESGQEYNSPLHF.

The V call is TRBV29-1, the J call TRBJ2-2, with a weak D call TRBD1 (6 bases). V shed 3 bases and J shed 5 bases, with 10 bases lying between them. Germline CDR1 and CDR2: SQVTM and ANQGSEA. This CDR3 contains 13 residues. Written as DNA, the CDR3 is TGCAGCGTTGATTGGGGGCGAACCGGGGAGCTGTTTTTT. Amino acid sequence: CSVDWGRTGELFF.

J is TRBJ1-4 and V is TRBV28; no definite D call. The germline CDR1 and CDR2 sequences are MDHEN and SYDVKM. The CDR3 spans 18 residues. V gave up 5 bases and J gave up 0 bases, with 19 bases separating them. CDR3 DNA sequence: TGTGCCAGCAGTCCTTATGGGCCCTTTCAGGCAACTAATGAAAAACTGTTTTTT. Amino acid sequence: CASSPYGPFQATNEKLFF.

The chain employs TRBV7-9 and TRBJ2-3; 7 nucleotides agree with TRBD2. This CDR3 contains 17 residues. V gave up 5 bases and J gave up 2 bases; unmatched junction bases: 13. Germline V gene data show CDR1 as SEHNR and CDR2 as FQNEAQ (reference sequence). The CDR3 DNA sequence: TGTGCCAGCAGCCACAGAGAGAGGAGCGGGGACACAGATACGCAGTATTTT. Its protein product is CASSHRERSGDTDTQYF.

J is TRBJ1-5 and V is TRBV12-3 or TRBV12-4, with 7 positions matching TRBD1. This CDR3 contains 13 residues. V lost 5 bases to trimming and J lost 6 bases; unmatched junction nucleotides: 4. The CDR3, as DNA: TGTGCCAGCAGTAAAACAGGGGTTCAGCCCCAGCATTTT. It translates to CASSKTGVQPQHF.

This rearrangement joins TRBV25-1 to TRBJ1-4; 8 nucleotides agree with TRBD1. The CDR3 totals 11 residues. Germline assignment: CDR1 MGHDK and CDR2 SYGVNS. The trim removed 5 bases at V and 14 bases at J, leaving 4 bases unmatched. The CDR3 region is CASSLGTGLFF. The CDR3 bases are TGTGCCAGCAGTCTCGGGACAGGCCTGTTTTTT.

This clone showed up just once. This chain links TRBV2 with TRBJ1-1; D unresolved. The CDR3 consists of 13 residues. Between the trimmed V and J ends, which lost 3 bases and 11 bases, there was a span of 16 bases. Germline V gene data show CDR1 as SNHLY and CDR2 as FYNNEI. Here the CDR3 reads CASSDGSDLRAFF. The CDR3, as DNA: TGTGCCAGCAGTGATGGAAGCGATCTGCGGGCTTTCTTT.

Comment on this clone: At one boundary the junction diverges from the germline segment, which might be a read error. V is TRBV3-1 (or the pseudogene TRBV3-2) and J is TRBJ1-4, with D unclear. Germline loops: CDR1 LGHDT, CDR2 YNNKEL (reference sequence). The CDR3 runs 14 residues. The CDR3 protein is CASTQREADEKLFF. In DNA, the CDR3 is TGTGCCAGCACCCAAAGAGAGGCAGATGAAAAACTGTTTTTT.

This chain joins TRBV28 and TRBJ2-1; 10 bases are a match to TRBD2. The V segment lost 4 bases and the J segment 4 bases; nucleotides outside the gene matches: 10. Germline V gives CDR1 MDHEN, CDR2 SYDVKM. The CDR3 contains 17 residues. The CDR3 bases are TGTGCCAGCAGTTCGGTATCAAGCGGGGGGGTTTACAATGAGCAGTTCTTC. Translation: CASSSVSSGGVYNEQFF. The entire variable domain, with the rest obtained from reference TRBV28 and TRBJ2-1, is as follows: DVKVTQSSRYLVKRTGEKVFLECVQDMDHENMFWYRQDPGLGLRLIYFSYDVKMKEKGDIPEGYSVSREKKERFSLILESASTNQTSMYLCASSSVSSGGVYNEQFFGPGTRLTVL.

This chain joins TRBV27 and TRBJ1-2; D ambiguous. Trimming stripped 3 bases from V and 6 bases from J, with 8 bases between. CDR1 is MNHEY and CDR2 is SMNVEV in the germline V gene (reference sequence). This CDR3 has 12 residues. CDR3 DNA sequence: TGTGCCAGCAGTTTCCGAGGGCATGGCTACACCTTC. Amino acids: CASSFRGHGYTF.

This chain joins TRBV5-1 and TRBJ2-7, with 10 bases that match TRBD2. The CDR3 is made up of 15 amino acids. V was pared by 4 bases and J by 2 bases, with 6 bases of the junction left unmatched. Germline assignment: CDR1 SGHRS and CDR2 YFSETQ. CDR3 residues: CASSPAGGLPYEQYF. The CDR3 DNA sequence: TGCGCCAGCAGCCCAGCGGGGGGGCTTCCCTACGAGCAGTACTTC.